One sample yielded the 29 T cell receptor beta chains listed below, sequenced in a study of shared clonotypes between healthy human individuals. Method: immunoSEQ multiplex PCR; TCRdb's copy keeps in-frame clones and lacks some. The repertoire holds 550,000 to 700,000 clones, with 55% to 85% as singletons. Sequences were obtained from memory CD4+ T cells sorted from blood. Noted subset: CD45RA-negative fraction. These TCRs come from a woman aged 25 to 39 in good health.

The rearrangement joins TRBV9 to TRBJ2-1, with 8 bases lining up with TRBD1. Germline loops: CDR1 SGDLS, CDR2 YYNGEE. The length of the CDR3 is 15 residues. V was pared by 0 bases and J by 4 bases, with 3 bases of the junction left unmatched. The CDR3 is CASSVVTGGYNEQFF. In nucleotides, the CDR3 is TGTGCCAGCAGCGTAGTAACAGGGGGGTACAATGAGCAGTTCTTC. Full variable domain (missing parts from reference TRBV9 and TRBJ2-1): DSGVTQTPKHLITATGQRVTLRCSPRSGDLSVYWYQQSLDQGLQFLIQYYNGEERAKGNILERFSAQQFPDLHSELNLSSLELGDSALYFCASSVVTGGYNEQFFGPGTRLTVL.

As concerns this clone: Different DNA sequences within this sample yield the same CDR3. The chain links TRBV6-1 to TRBJ2-3; D not certain. CDR3 length equals 14 residues. CDR1 and CDR2 from the germline V gene are MNHNS and SASEGT. V dropped 2 bases and J dropped 0 bases, with 6 bases sitting between them. The CDR3 DNA follows: TGTGCCAGCAGTGAAAGGAGTAGCACAGATACGCAGTATTTT. It yields the protein CASSERSSTDTQYF.

This rearrangement joins TRBV7-2 to TRBJ2-5; D might be TRBD2 (7 bases). The V gene's germline CDR1 is SGHTA and CDR2 FQGNSA. The CDR3 runs 15 residues. V gave up 5 bases and J gave up 7 bases, with 20 bases separating them. CDR3 DNA sequence: TGTGCCAGCAGCCCATCGGGGAGGGGGAGTGGGACCCAGTACTTC. Its translation: CASSPSGRGSGTQYF.

V usage is TRBV4-1 and J usage is TRBJ2-1; D gene unclear. V lost 0 bases and J lost 6, with 9 bases in between. The CDR3 runs to 14 residues. Germline lookup yields CDR1 MGHRA and CDR2 YSYEKL. CDR3 DNA sequence: TGCGCCAGCAGCCAAGATCGCCACCTCAATGAGCAGTTCTTC. Its translation is CASSQDRHLNEQFF.

The rearrangement joins TRBV7-8 to TRBJ1-1; D may be TRBD1 (6 bases). V lost 4 bases to trimming and J lost 4 bases, with 16 bases between them. The CDR3 loop spans 15 amino acids. Germline CDR1 reads SGHVS; CDR2 reads FQNEAQ. This CDR3 reads CASSYYRDSSTEAFF. CDR3 DNA sequence: TGTGCCAGCAGCTATTACAGGGATTCCAGCACTGAAGCTTTCTTT.

V gene TRBV7-9 combines with J gene TRBJ2-1; 12 bases align to TRBD2. The germline gives CDR1 SEHNR, CDR2 FQNEAQ (reference sequence). With V trimmed by 5 bases and J by 7 bases, 18 bases remained unmatched. The CDR3 is made up of 19 amino acids. The CDR3 DNA reads as TGTGCCAGCAGCCCTCGACTAGCGGGAGACTCAAGGTCCTGGAATGAGCAGTTCTTC. This encodes CASSPRLAGDSRSWNEQFF.

The rearrangement uses TRBV6-5 and TRBJ2-7; tentatively, D is TRBD2 (7 bases). Germline V gene data show CDR1 as MNHEY and CDR2 as SVGAGI. Deletions cut 2 bases from V and 4 bases from J, with 12 bases between. The CDR3 has 14 residues. In DNA form, the CDR3 reads TGTGCCAGCAGTTACGGGGGGGCGCATTACGAGCAGTACTTC. Its translation is CASSYGGAHYEQYF.

CDR3 protein: CASSLMREGLQREQFF. In DNA, the CDR3 is TGTGCCAGCAGCTTAATGCGGGAGGGTCTCCAGAGGGAGCAGTTCTTC. J is TRBJ2-1 and V is TRBV11-2, with 9 bases matching TRBD2. The V gene's germline CDR1 is SGHAT and CDR2 FQNNGV. The V gene end was trimmed by 2 bases and the J gene end by 10 bases; junction bases not matched to a gene: 12. This CDR3 contains 16 residues.

Notes on this clone: The sample contains more than one DNA sequence encoding this CDR3. The chain has TRBV28 and TRBJ1-5, with D perhaps TRBD1 (5 bases). This CDR3 is built from 15 residues. V dropped 2 bases and J dropped 1 base, with 9 bases sitting between them. Germline V gene data show CDR1 as MDHEN and CDR2 as SYDVKM. The CDR3 is CASSLQGLSNQPQHF. CDR3 sequence (DNA): TGTGCCAGCAGTTTACAGGGCCTAAGCAATCAGCCCCAGCATTTT. The full variable domain, in which reference TRBV28 and TRBJ1-5 provide the parts outside the CDR3, is DVKVTQSSRYLVKRTGEKVFLECVQDMDHENMFWYRQDPGLGLRLIYFSYDVKMKEKGDIPEGYSVSREKKERFSLILESASTNQTSMYLCASSLQGLSNQPQHFGDGTRLSIL.

In its sample, this clone was seen many times. The chain recombines TRBV28 with TRBJ2-6; the match to TRBD1 covers 9 bases. The V gene end was trimmed by 5 bases and the J gene end by 2 bases; junction bases not matched to a gene: 4. The CDR3 extends over 16 amino acids. The germline V gene encodes CDR1 MDHEN and CDR2 SYDVKM. CDR3 bases: TGTGCCAGCAGTCCAGGGACAGGGACTGGGGCCAACGTCCTGACTTTC. This codes for CASSPGTGTGANVLTF.

The chain combines TRBV10-2 with TRBJ1-2, with TRBD1 as a possible D gene (6 bases). The V end was cut by 6 bases, the J end by 4 bases, with 12 bases between. This CDR3 is 13 amino acids long. Germline V gives CDR1 WSHSY, CDR2 SAAADI. CDR3 region: CASSKQGRYGYTF. The CDR3, as DNA: TGCGCCAGCAGCAAACAGGGTCGCTATGGCTACACCTTC.

The chain uses TRBV28 and TRBJ2-7; 8 bases fit TRBD2. This CDR3 comprises 15 residues. CDR1 is MDHEN, CDR2 SYDVKM, per germline. Unmatched junction bases numbered 6, after V lost 5 bases and J lost 0 bases. CDR3 protein: CASSPGGAHSYEQYF. CDR3 bases: TGTGCCAGCAGTCCGGGGGGGGCACACTCCTACGAGCAGTACTTC.

The rearrangement links TRBV9 to TRBJ2-7; 7 positions match TRBD2. V trimming: 2 bases; J trimming: 2 bases; junction bases outside the gene matches: 4. The CDR3 length is 14 residues. CDR1 is SGDLS and CDR2 is YYNGEE in the germline V gene. The CDR3 region is CASSVRDYAYEQYF. CDR3 nucleotides: TGTGCCAGCAGCGTCCGGGACTACGCCTACGAGCAGTACTTC. The variable domain in full, with the rest retrieved from reference TRBV9 and TRBJ2-7, is DSGVTQTPKHLITATGQRVTLRCSPRSGDLSVYWYQQSLDQGLQFLIQYYNGEERAKGNILERFSAQQFPDLHSELNLSSLELGDSALYFCASSVRDYAYEQYFGPGTRLTVT.

The chain links TRBV27 to TRBJ2-2; D is uncertain. Trimming cost V 3 bases and J 6 bases, with 5 bases left between them. The CDR3 is made up of 12 amino acids. The germline CDR1 and CDR2 sequences are MNHEY and SMNVEV (reference sequence). The CDR3 region is CASSFFSGELFF. The CDR3 coding sequence is TGTGCCAGCAGTTTTTTTTCCGGGGAGCTGTTTTTT.

The chain carries TRBV9 and TRBJ1-2; D may be TRBD1 (6 bases). Germline lookup yields CDR1 SGDLS and CDR2 YYNGEE. This CDR3 comprises 15 residues. With 4 bases removed from V and 4 bases from J, the gap between germline ends came to 17 bases. The CDR3 region is CASSPKAGVGYGYTF. Here the CDR3 DNA reads TGTGCCAGCAGCCCAAAGGCAGGGGTTGGCTATGGCTACACCTTC.

The V and J genes are TRBV30 and TRBJ2-7, with unresolved D. CDR1 is GTSNPN, CDR2 SVGIG, per germline (reference sequence). V lost 5 bases to trimming and J lost 0 bases, with 8 bases between them. The CDR3 is made up of 12 amino acids. CDR3 coding DNA: TGTGCCTGGGCCAGGAACTCCTACGAGCAGTACTTC. As protein: CAWARNSYEQYF.

This clone was seen only once. V is TRBV4-1 and J is TRBJ1-5; D is uncertain. The CDR3 covers 14 residues. Germline V gives CDR1 MGHRA, CDR2 YSYEKL. V shed 0 bases and J shed 8 bases, with 11 bases lying between them. The CDR3 region has the DNA TGCGCCAGCAGCCAAGATCTTCTTGGGGAGCCCCAGCATTTT. It encodes CASSQDLLGEPQHF.

The chain couples TRBV5-5 to TRBJ1-2; D is ambiguous. There are 14 residues in the CDR3. Deletions cut 1 base from V and 2 bases from J, with 9 bases between. The V gene's germline CDR1 is SGHKS and CDR2 YYEKEE (reference sequence). The CDR3 loop reads CASSLRSGNYGYTF. In DNA form, the CDR3 reads TGTGCCAGCAGCTTGCGGTCAGGAAACTATGGCTACACCTTC.

This clone was observed a single time. This chain links TRBV27 with TRBJ2-7; D call uncertain. The CDR3 is 14 amino acids. Germline CDR1 and CDR2: MNHEY and SMNVEV (reference sequence). Trimming removed 8 bases from V and 0 bases from J, with 14 bases in between. The CDR3 loop reads CASLKTYPSYEQYF. CDR3 nucleotide sequence: TGTGCCAGCTTGAAGACTTATCCCTCCTACGAGCAGTACTTC.

The V and J genes are TRBV15 and TRBJ2-1; D gene ambiguous. The length of the CDR3 is 15 residues. Germline V gene lookup returns CDR1 LNHNV and CDR2 YYDKDF (reference sequence). V lost 0 bases and J lost 2, with 8 bases in between. CDR3 DNA sequence: TGTGCCACCAGCAGAGACCGGGCTACCTACAATGAGCAGTTCTTC. This gives the protein CATSRDRATYNEQFF.

The chain recombines TRBV7-2 with TRBJ2-1; D ambiguous. The ends were cut back, 5 bases at V and 15 bases at J, with 20 bases in the middle. Germline V gene sequence: CDR1 SGHTA, CDR2 FQGNSA. The CDR3 consists of 13 residues. The CDR3 loop reads CASSPQRDLFPFF. CDR3 sequence (DNA): TGTGCCAGCAGCCCTCAACGAGACTTGTTTCCGTTCTTC.

This clone has ten or more counts. Other DNA sequences from this sample encode an identical CDR3 as well. The genes are TRBV28 and TRBJ2-7; D may be TRBD1 (7 bases). Germline-derived CDR1 and CDR2 are MDHEN and SYDVKM. The CDR3 loop spans 16 amino acids. The ends were cut back, 5 bases at V and 0 bases at J, with 17 bases in the middle. In DNA, the CDR3 is TGTGCCAGCAGTCCTTCCGGGCAGGGGGGCTCCTACGAGCAGTACTTC. Protein product: CASSPSGQGGSYEQYF.

This clone was found many times. The chain carries TRBV27 and TRBJ2-2; tentatively, D is TRBD1 (6 bases). This CDR3 is 17 amino acids long. Germline CDR1 MNHEY, CDR2 SMNVEV (reference sequence). Trimming stripped 2 bases from V and 0 bases from J, with 13 bases between. CDR3 amino acids: CASSLSRQVANTGELFF. The CDR3 bases are TGTGCCAGCAGTTTAAGTCGACAGGTCGCGAACACCGGGGAGCTGTTTTTT.

V is TRBV29-1 and J is TRBJ2-6; D may match TRBD1 or TRBD2 (7 bases each). This CDR3 is 16 amino acids long. Between the trimmed V and J ends, which lost 1 base and 0 bases, there was a span of 10 bases. Germline V CDR1 and CDR2: SQVTM, ANQGSEA. CDR3 in DNA: TGCAGCGTTGAAGCCAGGGGGGGCTCTGGGGCCAACGTCCTGACTTTC. This encodes CSVEARGGSGANVLTF.

The CDR3, as DNA: TGTGCCAGCAGCTCGACAGCCTCTGGAAACACCATATATTTT. This encodes CASSSTASGNTIYF. V and J are TRBV5-4 and TRBJ1-3; a weak D match, TRBD1 (5 bases). V was shortened by 3 bases and J by 0 bases, with 7 bases between the two germline ends. The V gene's germline CDR1 is SGHNT and CDR2 YYREEE (reference sequence). The CDR3 consists of 14 residues.

The chain recombines TRBV13 with TRBJ2-7; possibly TRBD1 for D (6 bases). V was pared by 4 bases and J by 1 base, with 14 bases between. The CDR3 length is 15 residues. The germline gives CDR1 PRHDT, CDR2 FYEKMQ (reference sequence). The CDR3 spells CASSSSQDSSYEQYF. The CDR3 nucleotides are TGTGCCAGCAGCTCGTCCCAGGACAGTTCCTACGAGCAGTACTTC.

On this clone itself: Other DNA sequences of this sample code for an identical CDR3. The chain recombines TRBV5-1 with TRBJ1-4; TRBD1 matches at 7 bases. The CDR3 sequence is 15 residues long. The V gene end was trimmed by 0 bases and the J gene end by 4 bases; junction bases not matched to a gene: 3. Germline CDR1 SGHRS, CDR2 YFSETQ. The CDR3 here is CASSLAGGVNEKLFF. For the CDR3, the DNA is TGCGCCAGCAGCTTGGCAGGGGGTGTTAATGAAAAACTGTTTTTT.

The chain recombines TRBV6-1 with TRBJ2-3, with D maybe TRBD1 (7 bases). Trimming left V 6 bases short and J 9 bases short, with 19 bases between. CDR3 length: 14 residues. The germline CDR1 and CDR2 sequences are MNHNS and SASEGT. In DNA, the CDR3 is TGTGCCAGCAGGGAGGGGGCGGGATTGCCGACGCAGTATTTT. Its protein is CASREGAGLPTQYF.

The table lists this clone with a count of one. The V and J genes are TRBV7-9 and TRBJ1-4, with no clear D. This CDR3 contains 14 residues. Trimming shortened V by 2 bases and J by 8 bases, and 12 bases separated the two germline ends. In germline, CDR1 is SEHNR, CDR2 FQNEAQ (reference sequence). The DNA for the CDR3 is TGTGCCAGCAGCTTAATTCCGACGGGCGAAAAACTGTTTTTT. This sequence encodes CASSLIPTGEKLFF.